What follows describes a single TCR beta chain. Sequencing was at deep level. Genomic DNA (from each subset) was split evenly across several immunoSEQ plates. Authors' data handling: With immunoSEQ giving junction-only sequences and no quality scores, filtering differed. Sequenced by immunoSEQ multiplex PCR; TCRdb stores in-frame clones only, minus some. D and trimming come from the DNA, and the V and J calls and clone size come from that table. Seen here are around 2,000,000 clones, roughly 94% observed once, and the top ten hold approximately 0.13%. The data originate from a study of shared clonotypes between healthy human individuals. The CDR3 is 14 residues long. Germline V gene sequence: CDR1 MDHEN, CDR2 SYDVKM. V was clipped by 5 bases and J by 4 bases, with 11 bases between them.

The chain employs TRBV28 and TRBJ1-4; D might be TRBD1 (6 bases). The sample comprised naive CD4+ T cells sorted from blood. Subset denoted: CD45RA+ positively selected. This TCR was sampled from a young man in good health. The CDR3 loop is CASSLKQGNEKLFF. For the CDR3, the DNA is TGTGCCAGCAGTCTAAAACAGGGTAATGAAAAACTGTTTTTT. The full variable domain, completed using reference TRBV28 and TRBJ1-4, is DVKVTQSSRYLVKRTGEKVFLECVQDMDHENMFWYRQDPGLGLRLIYFSYDVKMKEKGDIPEGYSVSREKKERFSLILESASTNQTSMYLCASSLKQGNEKLFFGSGTQLSVL.